The sequence of this TCR beta chain was determined in a study of sequential checkpoint blockade in melanoma. Study-level background: First-line arms were nivolumab then ipilimumab, or the reverse, randomized 1:1. Maintenance nivolumab came after either treatment sequence.

TCRdb's table, derived via immunoSEQ multiplex PCR, lists solely in-frame clones and lacks some. This table holds about 12,000 clones, 70% to 80% found once. This sample's treatment: randomized to nivolumab then ipilimumab (arm A) or the reverse (arm B). No patient had prior DNA-damaging chemotherapy. Live CD3+CD8+ CD19− CD56− cells were sorted from PBMCs. Germline CDR1 SGDLS, CDR2 YYNGEE. The J segment lost 8 bases and the V segment lost 3 bases, leaving 12 bases of the junction unmatched. The CDR3 has 16 amino acids. The starting material was CD8+ T cells sorted from blood (inferred from file names), obtained from a patient given nivolumab and ipilimumab in sequence. The J gene is TRBJ2-2, the V gene TRBV9, with 8 bases identical to TRBD2. This clonotype was sampled from a human donor with melanoma. The CDR3 nucleotides read TGTGCCAGCAGCGCCCTTCGAGCGGGAGCGAGGGGGGAGCTGTTTTTT. Protein sequence: CASSALRAGARGELFF.